The TCR beta chain under discussion was sequenced for a study of blood T cells in healthy people across ages. This CDR3 has 13 residues. Trimming stripped 4 bases from V and 4 bases from J, with 8 bases between. Germline V lookup: CDR1 SGDLS, CDR2 YYNGEE. Study-level points and caveats: The lack of PBMC sorting stopped any conclusive naive versus antigen-experienced comparison. Age advanced and TCR beta diversity per million T cells fell, roughly linearly.

A second roughly 6 to 12 cycle PCR used barcoded and J-beta primers. The template-switch adaptor, which had 12 random nucleotides, put a tag on each cDNA molecule. TCRdb itself ran the 5' RACE reads through MiXCR, one entry per CDR3 protein. The table records 1.8 million or so distinct CDR3 sequences, roughly 43% of them present only once. Of note for this clonotype: What it binds is not known.

Each donor supplied roughly 10 milliliters of peripheral blood. Sequencing was carried out using blood. The TCR originated in a human donor in good health. V gene TRBV9 combines with J gene TRBJ2-2; D remains unclear. The CDR3 region is CASSSPPTGELFF. CDR3 DNA sequence: TGTGCCAGCAGCTCCCCACCCACCGGGGAGCTGTTTTTT.